This T cell receptor beta chain was recovered during a study of T cells in Graves' hyperthyroidism and ophthalmopathy. Aged 18 to 65, the patients had hyperthyroidism that was newly diagnosed and had lasted under 2 months. Uncontrolled infection, other autoimmune disease, pregnancy and lactation each barred patients from inclusion. The study's findings and limits: The blood repertoire included most of the expanded thyroid clonotypes above 0.001.

Amplification targeted TCR beta CDR3 regions from RNA transcripts. A first-round RT-PCR of the TCR CDR3 used the HTBI primer set. In TCRdb, the multiplex PCR reads were re-called with MiXCR into one record per CDR3 protein. The table lists 370,000 or so distinct CDR3 sequences, less than 20% of them singletons. For this clonotype: Its antigen is undetermined. Just one base apart from a much larger clone, this may be a read error.

Germline V CDR1 and CDR2: ENHRY, SYGVKD. V was shortened by 7 bases and J by 2 bases, with 10 bases between the two germline ends. There are 13 residues in the CDR3. This TCR came from a woman aged 18-29 years with Graves' hyperthyroidism that later progressed to Graves' ophthalmopathy. The material sequenced was blood. The chain has TRBV10-3 and TRBJ2-3; D may match TRBD1 or TRBD2 (5 bases each). CDR3 amino acids: CAINSGPTDTQYF. The CDR3, as DNA: TGTGCCATCAACTCGGGACCCACAGATACGCAGTATTTT.